This T cell receptor beta chain stems from a study of blood T cell repertoires in COVID-19. Overall study: Whether acute or convalescent, the COVID-19 samples came from the United States, Italy and Spain. PBMCs, B-cell-depleted T cells, or T cells provided the cDNA or gDNA that made up the material.

Authors' data handling: Nucleated cell number was recorded as an estimate derived from reference gene primer amplification. Sequencing used immunoSEQ multiplex PCR; TCRdb keeps in-frame clones, though not all of them. V, J and clone size are those of that table, while D and trimming were read from the DNA. The sample has 35,000 to 45,000 clones, roughly 76% seen once. Sequencing was performed on peripheral blood. This clonotype was sampled from a woman aged 70-85 years with acute or convalescent COVID-19.

DNA for the CDR3: TGTGCCACAAGTACAGGACAAGAGAATTCACCCCTCCACTTT. Protein sequence: CATSTGQENSPLHF. The rearrangement uses TRBV2 and TRBJ1-6; tentative D call: TRBD1 (5 bases). Between the trimmed V and J ends, which lost 10 bases and 7 bases, there was a span of 17 bases. Germline V gene sequence: CDR1 SNHLY, CDR2 FYNNEI. The CDR3 is 14 residues long.